The rows below give T cell receptor beta chains drawn from one sample of a study of CD8 T cells in ankylosing spondylitis. TCRdb reanalysed the 5' RACE reads using MiXCR and keeps one entry per CDR3 protein. This sample carries under 130,000 distinct CDR3 sequences, 24% of them seen once, and the ten largest clones take more than 9%. Sequenced sample: synovial fluid, either unsorted or a sorted T cell fraction (not recorded which). These receptors were taken from a male donor with ankylosing spondylitis. CDR3s include the opening cysteine and the closing phenylalanine or tryptophan. The order of the fields is CDR3 protein, CDR3 DNA, clone size, J gene, D gene, V gene. A D gene is named only where the DNA matches it firmly. A row's size may be missing; if present it is once, few, many or a size class.

cdr3_aa: CASSQGRIYNEQFF; cdr3_nt: TGTGCCAGCAGCCAGGGGCGCATATACAATGAGCAGTTCTTC; clone_size: .; j_call: TRBJ2-1; d_call: .; v_call: TRBV3-1
cdr3_aa: CASRMGWGDQRDYEQYF; cdr3_nt: TGCGCCAGCAGGATGGGGTGGGGAGACCAGAGGGACTACGAGCAGTACTTC; clone_size: .; j_call: TRBJ2-7; d_call: .; v_call: TRBV5-1
cdr3_aa: CASSPSGVPGETQYF; cdr3_nt: TGTGCCAGCAGCCCATCCGGAGTTCCGGGGGAGACCCAGTACTTC; clone_size: .; j_call: TRBJ2-5; d_call: .; v_call: TRBV14
cdr3_aa: CASSQADNTEAFF; cdr3_nt: TGTGCCAGCAGCCAAGCCGATAACACTGAAGCTTTCTTT; clone_size: few; j_call: TRBJ1-1; d_call: .; v_call: TRBV3-1
cdr3_aa: CASSWSDRVEQYF; cdr3_nt: TGTGCCAGCAGCTGGTCAGACAGGGTCGAGCAGTACTTC; clone_size: .; j_call: TRBJ2-7; d_call: .; v_call: TRBV21-1
cdr3_aa: CSVDGRGALSETQYF; cdr3_nt: TGCAGCGTTGACGGCAGAGGGGCTCTCTCAGAGACCCAGTACTTC; clone_size: .; j_call: TRBJ2-5; d_call: .; v_call: TRBV29-1
cdr3_aa: CASSLEARAPYEQYF; cdr3_nt: TGTGCCAGCAGCTTAGAGGCTCGTGCACCCTACGAGCAGTACTTC; clone_size: .; j_call: TRBJ2-7; d_call: .; v_call: TRBV7-2
cdr3_aa: CASSEYQGLGGSPLHF; cdr3_nt: TGTGCCAGCAGTGAATACCAGGGACTCGGGGGGTCACCCCTCCACTTT; clone_size: .; j_call: TRBJ1-6; d_call: .; v_call: TRBV2
cdr3_aa: CASSPSLAVVHETQYF; cdr3_nt: TGTGCCAGCAGCCCTTCCCTAGCGGTTGTTCACGAGACCCAGTACTTC; clone_size: many; j_call: TRBJ2-5; d_call: TRBD2; v_call: TRBV7-2
cdr3_aa: CATSDPFSNQPQHF; cdr3_nt: TGTGCCACCAGTGACCCTTTTAGCAATCAGCCCCAGCATTTT; clone_size: many; j_call: TRBJ1-5; d_call: .; v_call: TRBV24-1
cdr3_aa: CASRGTGSVQFF; cdr3_nt: TGTGCCAGCAGGGGAACAGGGTCCGTGCAGTTCTTC; clone_size: many; j_call: TRBJ2-1; d_call: .; v_call: TRBV2
cdr3_aa: CASSFDGTGANVLTF; cdr3_nt: TGTGCCAGCAGTTTCGATGGGACAGGGGCCAACGTCCTGACTTTC; clone_size: many; j_call: TRBJ2-6; d_call: .; v_call: TRBV27
cdr3_aa: CASNRDREVTGELFF; cdr3_nt: TGTGCCAGCAACAGGGACAGGGAGGTAACCGGGGAGCTGTTTTTT; clone_size: .; j_call: TRBJ2-2; d_call: TRBD1; v_call: TRBV12-3/TRBV12-4
cdr3_aa: CASSLFSYEQYF; cdr3_nt: TGCGCCAGCAGCTTGTTCAGCTACGAGCAGTACTTC; clone_size: .; j_call: TRBJ2-7; d_call: .; v_call: TRBV5-1
cdr3_aa: CASSAHGRDSYNEQFF; cdr3_nt: TGCGCCAGCAGTGCACACGGGAGGGATTCCTACAATGAGCAGTTCTTC; clone_size: .; j_call: TRBJ2-1; d_call: TRBD2; v_call: TRBV10-1
cdr3_aa: CSARFQGQKETQYF; cdr3_nt: TGCAGTGCTCGTTTCCAGGGCCAAAAAGAGACCCAGTACTTC; clone_size: .; j_call: TRBJ2-5; d_call: .; v_call: TRBV20-1
cdr3_aa: CASSLYRRDNNEQFF; cdr3_nt: TGTGCCAGCAGCTTATACAGGCGGGACAACAATGAGCAGTTCTTC; clone_size: .; j_call: TRBJ2-1; d_call: .; v_call: TRBV7-2
cdr3_aa: CAIASGRALSYNEQFF; cdr3_nt: TGTGCCATTGCTAGCGGGAGGGCCCTCTCCTACAATGAGCAGTTCTTC; clone_size: .; j_call: TRBJ2-1; d_call: TRBD2; v_call: TRBV10-3
cdr3_aa: CSARDRFNYGYTF; cdr3_nt: TGCAGTGCTAGAGATCGTTTTAACTATGGCTACACCTTC; clone_size: .; j_call: TRBJ1-2; d_call: .; v_call: TRBV20-1
cdr3_aa: CASSPSRGGQDTQYF; cdr3_nt: TGTGCCAGCAGCCCGTCCAGGGGCGGTCAGGATACGCAGTATTTT; clone_size: .; j_call: TRBJ2-3; d_call: .; v_call: TRBV7-7
cdr3_aa: CASSQGTGRSQPQHF; cdr3_nt: TGCGCCAGCAGCCAGGGGACAGGGAGAAGTCAGCCCCAGCATTTT; clone_size: .; j_call: TRBJ1-5; d_call: TRBD1; v_call: TRBV4-1
cdr3_aa: CASFSGTYEQYF; cdr3_nt: TGTGCCAGTTTCAGCGGGACCTACGAGCAGTACTTC; clone_size: few; j_call: TRBJ2-7; d_call: TRBD2; v_call: TRBV27
cdr3_aa: CASRSGTNQDTQYF; cdr3_nt: TGTGCCAGCAGATCCGGCACAAACCAAGATACGCAGTATTTT; clone_size: many; j_call: TRBJ2-3; d_call: .; v_call: TRBV11-3
cdr3_aa: CASSLASGEQFF; cdr3_nt: TGTGCCAGCAGCTTAGCTAGCGGAGAGCAGTTCTTC; clone_size: many; j_call: TRBJ2-1; d_call: .; v_call: TRBV7-9
cdr3_aa: CATRKSGMGQGDIYGYTF; cdr3_nt: TGTGCCACCAGGAAGAGTGGGATGGGACAGGGGGATATCTATGGCTACACCTTC; clone_size: .; j_call: TRBJ1-2; d_call: TRBD1; v_call: TRBV15
cdr3_aa: CASSSGLAGVGTDTQYF; cdr3_nt: TGTGCCAGCAGCTCAGGCCTAGCGGGAGTCGGCACAGATACGCAGTATTTT; clone_size: few; j_call: TRBJ2-3; d_call: TRBD2; v_call: TRBV11-2
cdr3_aa: CATSDLLAGGHNEQFF; cdr3_nt: TGTGCCACCAGTGACTTACTAGCGGGAGGACACAATGAGCAGTTCTTC; clone_size: few; j_call: TRBJ2-1; d_call: TRBD2; v_call: TRBV24-1
cdr3_aa: CSARTSPPSHNEQFF; cdr3_nt: TGCAGTGCTAGGACTAGCCCACCCTCCCACAATGAGCAGTTCTTC; clone_size: .; j_call: TRBJ2-1; d_call: TRBD2; v_call: TRBV20-1
cdr3_aa: CASSRLDSTDTQYF; cdr3_nt: TGTGCCAGCAGCCGGTTAGACAGCACAGATACGCAGTATTTT; clone_size: .; j_call: TRBJ2-3; d_call: .; v_call: TRBV5-6
cdr3_aa: CASSLRASGNTIYF; cdr3_nt: TGTGCCAGCAGCTTAAGGGCCTCAGGAAACACCATATATTTT; clone_size: many; j_call: TRBJ1-3; d_call: .; v_call: TRBV7-8
cdr3_aa: CASSLALSPGEQYF; cdr3_nt: TGCGCCAGCAGCTTGGCCCTCTCCCCTGGGGAGCAGTACTTC; clone_size: .; j_call: TRBJ2-7; d_call: .; v_call: TRBV5-1
cdr3_aa: CASSLPSGTGDNEQFF; cdr3_nt: TGTGCCAGCAGCTTACCCTCCGGGACAGGGGACAATGAGCAGTTCTTC; clone_size: few; j_call: TRBJ2-1; d_call: TRBD1; v_call: TRBV7-9
cdr3_aa: CASSFRASRTYF; cdr3_nt: TGTGCCAGCAGCTTTCGAGCCAGTCGGACGTATTTT; clone_size: .; j_call: TRBJ2-3; d_call: .; v_call: TRBV7-2
cdr3_aa: CASSYRVYEQYF; cdr3_nt: TGTGCCAGCAGTTACAGGGTCTACGAGCAGTACTTC; clone_size: many; j_call: TRBJ2-7; d_call: .; v_call: TRBV12-3/TRBV12-4
cdr3_aa: CSAEAGGDTEAFF; cdr3_nt: TGCAGTGCTGAGGCAGGGGGAGACACTGAAGCTTTCTTT; clone_size: many; j_call: TRBJ1-1; d_call: TRBD1; v_call: TRBV20-1
cdr3_aa: CASSLVLGLAGVQIYNEQFF; cdr3_nt: TGTGCCAGCAGCTTGGTACTGGGACTAGCGGGAGTCCAGATCTACAATGAGCAGTTCTTC; clone_size: .; j_call: TRBJ2-1; d_call: TRBD2; v_call: TRBV5-4
cdr3_aa: CASSTSGTANQPQHF; cdr3_nt: TGTGCCAGCAGTACTTCCGGGACAGCTAATCAGCCCCAGCATTTT; clone_size: .; j_call: TRBJ1-5; d_call: TRBD1; v_call: TRBV6-5
cdr3_aa: CSAETGSGTYEQYF; cdr3_nt: TGCAGTGCGGAGACAGGTTCGGGCACCTACGAGCAGTACTTC; clone_size: few; j_call: TRBJ2-7; d_call: .; v_call: TRBV20-1
cdr3_aa: CSVRGTDTQYF; cdr3_nt: TGCAGCGTTAGAGGCACAGATACGCAGTATTTT; clone_size: .; j_call: TRBJ2-3; d_call: .; v_call: TRBV29-1
cdr3_aa: CASSRTSGSMGDYNEQFF; cdr3_nt: TGCGCCAGCAGCCGGACTAGCGGGAGTATGGGCGACTACAATGAGCAGTTCTTC; clone_size: few; j_call: TRBJ2-1; d_call: TRBD2; v_call: TRBV5-1